The entry below describes one T cell receptor (beta chain). Its specificity is not known. V dropped 0 bases and J dropped 2 bases, with 11 bases sitting between them. The CDR3 has 15 residues. From germline, CDR1 is SGHKS and CDR2 YYEKEE (reference sequence). These data come from a study of T cell responses to AZD1222 COVID-19 vaccine. Study-wide points: None of the repertoires were sampled until the peak T cell response had passed. Baseline seropositives among AZD1222 recipients totaled only six.

The assay was immunoSEQ multiplex PCR, and TCRdb's table has in-frame clones only and misses some. The data contain over 120,000 clones, 80% to 95% of them singletons. The gene calls are TRBV5-5 and TRBJ1-1; D gene ambiguous. The sample was peripheral blood, taken on day 0 of AZD1222 vaccination. This clonotype originated in an adult in good health. The CDR3 sequence is CASSLGPGLNTEAFF. Written as DNA, the CDR3 is TGTGCCAGCAGCTTGGGACCCGGATTAAACACTGAAGCTTTCTTT.